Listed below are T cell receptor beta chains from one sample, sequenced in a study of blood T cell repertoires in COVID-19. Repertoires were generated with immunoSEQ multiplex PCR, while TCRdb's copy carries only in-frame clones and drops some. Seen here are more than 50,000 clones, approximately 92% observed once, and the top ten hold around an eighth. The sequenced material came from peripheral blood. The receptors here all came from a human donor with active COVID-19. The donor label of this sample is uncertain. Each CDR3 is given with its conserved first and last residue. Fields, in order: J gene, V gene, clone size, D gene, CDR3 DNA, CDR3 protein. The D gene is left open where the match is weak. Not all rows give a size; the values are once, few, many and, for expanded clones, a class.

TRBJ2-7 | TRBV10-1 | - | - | TGCGCCAGCAGTGCGGTACGGGACACCTCCTACGAGCAGTACTTC | CASSAVRDTSYEQYF
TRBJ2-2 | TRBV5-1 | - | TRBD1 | TGCGCCAGCAGCCCCGGACAGGGGTGGACCGGGGAGCTGTTTTTT | CASSPGQGWTGELFF
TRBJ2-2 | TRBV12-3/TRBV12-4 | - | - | TGTGCCAGCAGACTCCCTCACACCGGGGAGCTGTTTTTT | CASRLPHTGELFF
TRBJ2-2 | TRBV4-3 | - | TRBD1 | TGCGCCAGCAGTGGACAGGCGAACACCGGGGAGCTGTTTTTT | CASSGQANTGELFF
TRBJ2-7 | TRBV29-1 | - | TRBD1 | TGCAGCGTTGAAGATCTGGACAGGGGGAGGGAGCAGTACTTC | CSVEDLDRGREQYF
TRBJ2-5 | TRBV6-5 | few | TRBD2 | TGTGCCAGCATGAAGTTTTCGGGAGCGGGGAAGACCCAGTACTTC | CASMKFSGAGKTQYF
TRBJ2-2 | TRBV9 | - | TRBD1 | TGTGCCAGCAGCGTAGACCGGACAGGGGGCGCGAACACCGGGGAGCTGTTTTTT | CASSVDRTGGANTGELFF
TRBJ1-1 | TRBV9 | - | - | TGTGCCAGCAGCGCGCAGACAGACGTAGTGGGAGCTTTCTTT | CASSAQTDVVGAFF
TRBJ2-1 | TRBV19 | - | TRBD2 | TGTGCCAGTAGTATAAGCGGGAGGGTGGGCGATGAGCAGTTCTTC | CASSISGRVGDEQFF
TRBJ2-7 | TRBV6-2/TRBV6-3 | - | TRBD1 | TGTGCCAGCAGTTACTCCCGGGACAGGGGAAGCCCATACGAGCAGTACTTC | CASSYSRDRGSPYEQYF